The clone carrying this T cell receptor (beta chain) appeared many times. 5'RACE template switching generated TCR cDNA, adding a universal primer site and UMIs. TCRdb fed the 5' RACE reads into MiXCR, producing one record per CDR3 protein. In the table there are 110,000 to 150,000 distinct CDR3 sequences, approximately 6.6% of which are singletons. This record comes from a study of T cells after yellow fever vaccination. Looking at the study overall: SMART-Seq v4 Ultra Low Input handled preparation of low-cell-number fractions.

Deletions cut 3 bases from V and 2 bases from J, with 8 bases between. Germline V lookup: CDR1 SGHTA, CDR2 FQGNSA. The length of the CDR3 is 13 residues. This clonotype originated in a man aged 25 to 40 who received the YFV17D yellow fever vaccine. V and J are TRBV7-2 and TRBJ2-7; D is unresolved. Sequenced material: CD4+ T cells sorted from PBMCs, taken 10 days after the yellow fever booster vaccination. The CDR3 is CASSFLRAYEQYF. As DNA, the CDR3 is TGTGCCAGCAGCTTCCTACGGGCCTACGAGCAGTACTTC.